One T cell receptor (beta chain) is described in this entry. Its target antigen remains unknown. The input lacks base qualities; no much larger clone sits a single base away. This specimen belongs to a study of blood T cell repertoires in COVID-19 (dated by TCRdb to 2020 to 2021). Regarding the complete study: Samples from collaborators originated in the United States, Italy and Spain and spanned both the acute and convalescent phases of COVID-19. The material from the prospective study consisted of cDNA or gDNA derived from T cells, B-cell-depleted T cells, or PBMCs. The dataset comprised deeply sampled blood TCRbeta repertoires from subjects exposed to, actively infected with, or recovered from COVID-19. A freely available public database, intended as a resource for researchers studying the immune response to SARS-CoV-2, is where the repertoires were released. The samples were drawn from two sources: the first 160 participants of the ongoing ImmuneRACE study, and 1,200 or so subjects contributed by 6 global collaborators. The sample metadata nearly always contained a de-identified subject ID, COVID-19 status, age in years and sex. Where available, HLA class I and class II types were taken from metadata supplied by the sample provider and were not determined by assay-based typing. Broader findings and caveats from the paper: The quantity of clinical and demographic metadata differed by source and by participant and was supplied without curation.

The collaborating institutions used their own protocols to collect whole blood in K2EDTA tubes. For TCRbeta analysis, collaborators shipped samples in one of three forms: frozen whole blood, isolated PBMCs, or DNA extracted from either of those sample types. The immunoSEQ Assay, a bias-controlled multiplex PCR, was used to amplify TCRbeta CDR3 regions from genomic DNA. As for the authors' bioinformatics: Within the assay, amplification of reference gene primers was used to estimate how many nucleated cells each sample contained. Sequence reads were collapsed and filtered to measure the absolute abundance of every unique TCRbeta CDR3 rearrangement. For each sample, productive Simpson clonality was calculated as the square root of Simpson's diversity index across productive rearrangements. TCRdb took over this immuneACCESS table, retaining in-frame rearrangements with V and J assigned. Such tables are incomplete; in checked studies, under half of the missing clones stem from an unresolved V gene, and the remainder is unexplained. That table is the source of V, J and clone size, and D and trimming were worked out from the DNA. The sample table contains roughly 200,000 clones; only one count was recorded for roughly 88% of them. Under 3.5% of the sample is taken by the ten largest.

As encoded in the germline V gene (reference sequence), CDR1 is DFQATT while CDR2 is SNEGSKA. The CDR3 goes from the cysteine to the phenylalanine over 11 residues. The sequence is cut down to CDR3 DNA, 33 bases in frame from base 1. The germline ends are 12 bases apart after V is trimmed by 8 bases and J by 7 bases. This receptor was obtained from a man in his 60s with acute or convalescent COVID-19. Sample: peripheral blood. The chain is assembled from TRBV20-1 and TRBJ2-1; TRBD2 is perhaps the D gene, given 5 matching bases. The bases are TGCAGTCGACTCGGGGAGAATGAGCAGTTCTTC. The translation is CSRLGENEQFF.